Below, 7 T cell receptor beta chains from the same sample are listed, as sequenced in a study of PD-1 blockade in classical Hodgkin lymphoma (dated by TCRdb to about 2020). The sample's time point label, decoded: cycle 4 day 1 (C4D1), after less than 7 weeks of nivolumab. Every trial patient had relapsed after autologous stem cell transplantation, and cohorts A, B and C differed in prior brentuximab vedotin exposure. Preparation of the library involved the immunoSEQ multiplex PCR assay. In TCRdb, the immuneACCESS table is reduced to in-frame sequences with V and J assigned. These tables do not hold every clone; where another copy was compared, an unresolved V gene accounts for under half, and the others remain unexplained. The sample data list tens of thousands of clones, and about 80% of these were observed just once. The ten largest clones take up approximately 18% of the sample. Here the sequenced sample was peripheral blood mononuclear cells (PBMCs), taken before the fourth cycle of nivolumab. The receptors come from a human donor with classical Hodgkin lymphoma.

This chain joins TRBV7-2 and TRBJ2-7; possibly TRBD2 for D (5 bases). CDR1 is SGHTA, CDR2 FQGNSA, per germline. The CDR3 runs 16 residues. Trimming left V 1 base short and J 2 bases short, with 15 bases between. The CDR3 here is CASSLVAFGSAYEQYF. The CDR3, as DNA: TGTGCCAGCAGCTTAGTAGCATTTGGGAGCGCCTACGAGCAGTACTTC. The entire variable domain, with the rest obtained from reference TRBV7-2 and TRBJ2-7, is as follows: GAGVSQSPSNKVTEKGKDVELRCDPISGHTALYWYRQSLGQGLEFLIYFQGNSAPDKSGLPSDRFSAERTGGSVSTLTIQRTQQEDSAVYLCASSLVAFGSAYEQYFGPGTRLTVT.

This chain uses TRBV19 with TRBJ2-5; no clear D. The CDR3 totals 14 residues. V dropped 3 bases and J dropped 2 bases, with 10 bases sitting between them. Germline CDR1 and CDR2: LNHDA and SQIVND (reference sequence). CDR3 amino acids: CASSIRTEQETQYF. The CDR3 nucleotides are TGTGCCAGTAGTATTCGAACCGAACAAGAGACCCAGTACTTC.

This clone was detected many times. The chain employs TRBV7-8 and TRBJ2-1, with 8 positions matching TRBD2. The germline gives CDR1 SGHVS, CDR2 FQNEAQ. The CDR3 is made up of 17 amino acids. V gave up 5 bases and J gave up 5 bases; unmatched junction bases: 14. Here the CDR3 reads CASSPIIAGLSHNEQFF. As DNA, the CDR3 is TGTGCCAGCAGCCCGATAATAGCGGGACTGAGCCACAATGAGCAGTTCTTC.

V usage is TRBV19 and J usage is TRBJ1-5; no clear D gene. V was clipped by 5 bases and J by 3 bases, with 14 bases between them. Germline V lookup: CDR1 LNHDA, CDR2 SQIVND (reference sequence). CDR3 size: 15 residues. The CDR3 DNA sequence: TGTGCCAGTAGTTCAGAGACGGCAATCAATCAGCCCCAGCATTTT. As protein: CASSSETAINQPQHF.

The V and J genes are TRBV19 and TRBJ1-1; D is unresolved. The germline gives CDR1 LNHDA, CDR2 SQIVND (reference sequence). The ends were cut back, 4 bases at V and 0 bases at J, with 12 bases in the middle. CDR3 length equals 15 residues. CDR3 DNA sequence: TGTGCCAGTAGTAACCCGGGAGGGATGAACACTGAAGCTTTCTTT. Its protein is CASSNPGGMNTEAFF.

In DNA, the CDR3 is TGCAGCCTTTACGAGCAGTACTTC. Residues: CSLYEQYF. The V gene is TRBV29-1, the J gene TRBJ2-7; D call uncertain. From germline, CDR1 is SQVTM and CDR2 ANQGSEA. V was pared by 8 bases and J by 4 bases, with 3 bases between. The CDR3 has 8 residues.

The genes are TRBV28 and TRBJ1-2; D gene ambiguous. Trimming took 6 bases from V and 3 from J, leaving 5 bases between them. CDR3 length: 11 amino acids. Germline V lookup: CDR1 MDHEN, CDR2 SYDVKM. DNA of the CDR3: TGTGCCAGCAGCCTTCACTATGGCTACACCTTC. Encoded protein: CASSLHYGYTF.